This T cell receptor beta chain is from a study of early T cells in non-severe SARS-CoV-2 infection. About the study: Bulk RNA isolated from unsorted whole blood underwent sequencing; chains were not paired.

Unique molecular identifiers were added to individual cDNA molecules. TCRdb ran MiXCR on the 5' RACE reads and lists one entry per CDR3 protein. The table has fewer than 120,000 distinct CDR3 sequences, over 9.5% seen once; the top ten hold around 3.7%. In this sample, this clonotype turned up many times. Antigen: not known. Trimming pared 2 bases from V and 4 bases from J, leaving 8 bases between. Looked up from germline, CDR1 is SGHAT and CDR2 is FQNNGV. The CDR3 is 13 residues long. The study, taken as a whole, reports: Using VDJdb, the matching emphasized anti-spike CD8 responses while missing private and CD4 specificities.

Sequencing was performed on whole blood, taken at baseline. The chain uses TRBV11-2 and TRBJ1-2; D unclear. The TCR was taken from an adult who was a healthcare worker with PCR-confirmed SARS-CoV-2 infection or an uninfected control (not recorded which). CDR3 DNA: TGTGCCAGCAGCTTATCACATTTCTATGGCTACACCTTC. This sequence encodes CASSLSHFYGYTF.